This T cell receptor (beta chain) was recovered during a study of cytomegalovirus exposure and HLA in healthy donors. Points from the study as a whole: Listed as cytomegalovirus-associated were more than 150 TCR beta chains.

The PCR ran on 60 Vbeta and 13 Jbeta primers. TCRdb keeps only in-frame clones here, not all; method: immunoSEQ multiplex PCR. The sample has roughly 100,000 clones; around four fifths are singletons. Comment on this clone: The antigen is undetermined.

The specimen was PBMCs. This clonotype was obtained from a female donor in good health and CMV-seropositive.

The CDR3 region has the DNA TGCAGCGTTGAAACACCAAGTAACTATGGCTACACCTTC. Encoded protein: CSVETPSNYGYTF. The V gene is TRBV29-1, the J gene TRBJ1-2; D is undetermined. Trimming cost V 2 bases and J 1 base, with 8 bases left between them. The CDR3 loop spans 13 amino acids. CDR1 and CDR2 from the germline V gene are SQVTM and ANQGSEA.